Listed below are T cell receptor beta chains from one sample, sequenced in a study of OX40 agonist ivuxolimab in advanced cancers. Sequencing was performed with immunoSEQ multiplex PCR; in TCRdb, only in-frame clones are kept and a portion is missing. Among approximately 68,000 clones listed, over 80% were seen once. The source material was CD4+ or CD8+ T cells sorted from blood, sampled in a trial of the OX40 agonist ivuxolimab. Receptor source: an adult with an advanced solid tumor such as melanoma, head and neck, liver or kidney cancer. Each CDR3 is given without its conserved first and last residue.

>TRBV7-2
ASSLTVGTEAF
>TRBV19
ASEDSQSYEQY
>TRBV5-4
ASSSRLAGKYEQY
>TRBV18
ASSLKPGQGNEKLF
>TRBV7-9
ASSFYVGDRGYEQY
>TRBV28
ASSPAGRSRLSTEAF
>TRBV18
ASSPSTGTAYGYT
>TRBV27
ASSFGGVDYGYT
>TRBV30
AWSAGTGSNSPLH
>TRBV5-4
ASSLSSGGPPSGANVLT
>TRBV30
AWSQYRGSEQY
>TRBV28
ASSRGQGGGYT
>TRBV19
ASSDSGGKPQH
>TRBV11-3
ASSLGQGTENTEAF
>TRBV28
ASRQGNENIQY
>TRBV27
ASSLRGTDQTTPYEQY
>TRBV28
ASSWTTTDTQY
>TRBV7-2
ASSTDPGRTDTQY
>TRBV30
ASGDRWSEKLF
>TRBV7-2
ASSLARVNTEAF
>TRBV12-5
ASGPTGGMDQPQH
>TRBV2
ASSDQGTNTDTQY